What follows is one TCR beta chain and its context. What it binds is unknown. Treatment meaning: roughly ten-day PBMC culture with coronavirus spike peptide pools or control peptides (ViraFEST assay). This sample was included in a study of vaccination and CD4 T cells after COVID-19. Overall study context: Overlapping spike peptides of SARS-CoV-2, HCoV-NL63, HCoV-OC43 and HCoV-229E were used, and cells were stimulated with them. Study-wide findings and caveats: From around 20 to 38, the median of SARS-CoV-2-reactive clonotypes rose without reaching significance.

Cultured CD4+ T-cell DNA underwent Oncomine TCR Beta short-read sequencing. TCRdb re-derived calls from the PCR reads in MiXCR, one entry per CDR3 protein. The sample records some 13,000 distinct CDR3 sequences, less than 60% being singletons. The trim removed 5 bases at V and 2 bases at J, leaving 12 bases unmatched. Germline V gives CDR1 MDHEN, CDR2 SYDVKM. The CDR3 covers 18 residues. This TCR came from a human donor who had recovered from COVID-19. The chain joins TRBV28 to TRBJ2-5; TRBD2 agrees at 12 bases. The source material was CD4+ T cells from blood, cultured in vitro. CDR3 region: CASSPALGLAGSQETQYF. CDR3 coding DNA: TGTGCCAGCAGTCCCGCCCTTGGACTAGCGGGATCACAAGAGACCCAGTACTTC.